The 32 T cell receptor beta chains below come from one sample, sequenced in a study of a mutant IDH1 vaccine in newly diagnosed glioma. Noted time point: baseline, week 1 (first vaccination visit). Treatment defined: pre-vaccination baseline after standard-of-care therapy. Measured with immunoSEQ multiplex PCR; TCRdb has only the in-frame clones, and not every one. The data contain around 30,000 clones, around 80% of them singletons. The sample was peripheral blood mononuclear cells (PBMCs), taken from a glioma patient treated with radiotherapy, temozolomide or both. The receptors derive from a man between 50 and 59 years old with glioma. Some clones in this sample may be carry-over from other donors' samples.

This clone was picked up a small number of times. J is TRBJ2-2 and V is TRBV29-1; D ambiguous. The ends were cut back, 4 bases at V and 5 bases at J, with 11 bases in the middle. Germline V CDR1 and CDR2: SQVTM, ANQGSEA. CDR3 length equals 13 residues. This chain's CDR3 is CSVVSGGTGELFF. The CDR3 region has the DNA TGCAGCGTTGTATCGGGTGGAACCGGGGAGCTGTTTTTT.

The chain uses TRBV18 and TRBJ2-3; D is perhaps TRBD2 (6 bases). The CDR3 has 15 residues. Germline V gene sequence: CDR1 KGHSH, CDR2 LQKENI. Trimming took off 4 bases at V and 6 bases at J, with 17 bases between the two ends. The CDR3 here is CASSHGTAGMDTQYF. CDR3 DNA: TGTGCCAGCTCACACGGGACTGCTGGAATGGATACGCAGTATTTT.

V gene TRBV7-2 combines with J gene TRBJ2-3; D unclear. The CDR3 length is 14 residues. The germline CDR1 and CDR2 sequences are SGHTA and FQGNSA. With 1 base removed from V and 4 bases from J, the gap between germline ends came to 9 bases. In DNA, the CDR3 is TGTGCCAGCAGCTTAGTGTCCGGAGCAGATACGCAGTATTTT. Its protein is CASSLVSGADTQYF.

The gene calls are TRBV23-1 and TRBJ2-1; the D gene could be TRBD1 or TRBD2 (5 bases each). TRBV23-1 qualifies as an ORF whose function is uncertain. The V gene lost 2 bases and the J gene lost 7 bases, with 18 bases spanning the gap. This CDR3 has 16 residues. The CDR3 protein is CASSQPRGVRRNEQFF. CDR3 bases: TGCGCCAGCAGTCAACCAAGGGGAGTTAGAAGAAATGAGCAGTTCTTC.

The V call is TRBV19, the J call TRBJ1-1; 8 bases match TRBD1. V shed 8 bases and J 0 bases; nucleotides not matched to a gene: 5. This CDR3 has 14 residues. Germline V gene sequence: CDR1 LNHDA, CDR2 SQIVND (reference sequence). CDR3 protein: CASLRTGMNTEAFF. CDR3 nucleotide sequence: TGTGCCAGTTTACGGACAGGGATGAACACTGAAGCTTTCTTT.

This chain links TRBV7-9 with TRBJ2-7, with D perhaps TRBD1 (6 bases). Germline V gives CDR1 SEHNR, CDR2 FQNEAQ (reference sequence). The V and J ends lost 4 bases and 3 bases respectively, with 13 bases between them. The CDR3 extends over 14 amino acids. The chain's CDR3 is CASSSRQEGYEQYF. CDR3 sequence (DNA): TGTGCCAGCAGCTCAAGACAGGAAGGCTACGAGCAGTACTTC.

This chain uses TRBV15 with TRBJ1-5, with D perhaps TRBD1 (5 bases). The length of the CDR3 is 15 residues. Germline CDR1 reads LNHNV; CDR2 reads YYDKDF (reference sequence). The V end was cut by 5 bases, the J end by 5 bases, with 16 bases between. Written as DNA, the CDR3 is TGTGCCACCAGCCACGGGGGGGATTTTTATCAGCCCCAGCATTTT. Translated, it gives CATSHGGDFYQPQHF.

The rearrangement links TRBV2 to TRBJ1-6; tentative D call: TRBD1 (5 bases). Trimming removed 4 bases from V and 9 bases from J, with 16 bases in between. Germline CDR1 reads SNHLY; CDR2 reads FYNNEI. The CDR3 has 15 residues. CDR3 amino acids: CASSVSGFFGSPLHF. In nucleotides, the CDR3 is TGTGCCAGCAGTGTATCAGGGTTTTTTGGTTCACCCCTCCACTTT. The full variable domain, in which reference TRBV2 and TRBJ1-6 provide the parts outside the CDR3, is EPEVTQTPSHQVTQMGQEVILRCVPISNHLYFYWYRQILGQKVEFLVSFYNNEISEKSEIFDDQFSVERPDGSNFTLKIRSTKLEDSAMYFCASSVSGFFGSPLHFGNGTRLTVT.

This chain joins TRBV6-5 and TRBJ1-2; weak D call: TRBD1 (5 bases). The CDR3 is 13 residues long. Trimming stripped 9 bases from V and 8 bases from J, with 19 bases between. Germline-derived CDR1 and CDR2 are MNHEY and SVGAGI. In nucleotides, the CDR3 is TGTGCCAGTTCCCGGGCAGGGCGAGGGGGCTACACCTTC. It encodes CASSRAGRGGYTF.

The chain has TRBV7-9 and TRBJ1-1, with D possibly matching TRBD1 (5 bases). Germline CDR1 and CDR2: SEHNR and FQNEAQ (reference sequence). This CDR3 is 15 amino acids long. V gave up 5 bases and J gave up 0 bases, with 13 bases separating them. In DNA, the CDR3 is TGTGCCAGCAGCCCTCAGGGAGGGCTGAACACTGAAGCTTTCTTT. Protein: CASSPQGGLNTEAFF.

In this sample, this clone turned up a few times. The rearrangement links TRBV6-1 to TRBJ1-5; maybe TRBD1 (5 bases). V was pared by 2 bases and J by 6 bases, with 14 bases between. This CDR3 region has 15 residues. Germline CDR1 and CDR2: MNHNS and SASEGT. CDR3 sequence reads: CASSEMGLGSQPQHF. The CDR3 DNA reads TGTGCCAGCAGTGAAATGGGGCTTGGTAGTCAGCCCCAGCATTTT.

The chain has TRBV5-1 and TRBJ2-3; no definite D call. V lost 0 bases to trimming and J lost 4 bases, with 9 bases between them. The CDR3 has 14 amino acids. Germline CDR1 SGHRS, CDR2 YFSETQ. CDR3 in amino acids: CASSLGTRSDTQYF. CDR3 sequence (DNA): TGCGCCAGCAGCTTGGGGACGCGCTCAGATACGCAGTATTTT.

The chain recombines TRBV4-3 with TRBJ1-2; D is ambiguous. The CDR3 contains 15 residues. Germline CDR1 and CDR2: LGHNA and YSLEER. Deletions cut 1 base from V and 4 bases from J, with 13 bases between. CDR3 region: CASSQAVGNTYGYTF. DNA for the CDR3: TGCGCCAGCAGCCAAGCGGTGGGAAACACCTATGGCTACACCTTC.

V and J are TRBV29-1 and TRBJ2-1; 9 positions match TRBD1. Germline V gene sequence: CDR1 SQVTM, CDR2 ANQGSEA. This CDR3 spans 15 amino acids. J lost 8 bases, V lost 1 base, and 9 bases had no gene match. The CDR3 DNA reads TGCAGCGTTGAAGGCTGGGGGACAGGGAACGATGAGCAGTTCTTC. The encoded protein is CSVEGWGTGNDEQFF.

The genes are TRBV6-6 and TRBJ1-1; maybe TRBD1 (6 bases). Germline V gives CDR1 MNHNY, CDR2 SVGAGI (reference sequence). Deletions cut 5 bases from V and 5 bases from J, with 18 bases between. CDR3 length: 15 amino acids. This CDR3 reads CASSAEPGHRTEAFF. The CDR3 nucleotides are TGTGCCAGCAGTGCCGAACCGGGACATAGGACTGAAGCTTTCTTT.

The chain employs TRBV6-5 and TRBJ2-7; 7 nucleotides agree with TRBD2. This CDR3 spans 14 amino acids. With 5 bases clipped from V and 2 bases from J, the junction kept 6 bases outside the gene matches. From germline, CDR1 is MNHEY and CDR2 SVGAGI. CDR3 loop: CASSLTSTTYEQYF. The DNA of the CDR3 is TGTGCCAGCAGTCTGACTAGCACCACCTACGAGCAGTACTTC.

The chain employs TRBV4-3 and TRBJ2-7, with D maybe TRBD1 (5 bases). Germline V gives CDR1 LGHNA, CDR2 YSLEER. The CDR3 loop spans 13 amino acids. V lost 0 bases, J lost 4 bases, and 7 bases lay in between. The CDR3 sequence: CASSQDQGYEQYF. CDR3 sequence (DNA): TGCGCCAGCAGCCAAGACCAGGGTTACGAGCAGTACTTC.

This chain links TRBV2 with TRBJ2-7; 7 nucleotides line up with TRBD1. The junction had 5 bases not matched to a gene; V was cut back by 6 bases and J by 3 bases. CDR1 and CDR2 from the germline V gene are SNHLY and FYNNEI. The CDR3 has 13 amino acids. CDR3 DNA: TGTGCCAGCAGAGGGACAGACGACTACGAGCAGTACTTC. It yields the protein CASRGTDDYEQYF.

The CDR3 sequence: CAWNELGNEQFF. CDR3 sequence (DNA): TGTGCCTGGAATGAATTAGGGAATGAGCAGTTCTTC. V gene TRBV30 combines with J gene TRBJ2-1; D ambiguous. In germline, CDR1 is GTSNPN, CDR2 SVGIG (reference sequence). The CDR3 is 12 residues long. Trimming stripped 4 bases from V and 7 bases from J, with 11 bases between. Full variable domain (rest looked up from reference TRBV30 and TRBJ2-1): SQTIHQWPATLVQPVGSPLSLECTVEGTSNPNLYWYRQAAGRGLQLLFYSVGIGQISSEVPQNLSASRPQDRQFILSSKKLLLSDSGFYLCAWNELGNEQFFGPGTRLTVL.

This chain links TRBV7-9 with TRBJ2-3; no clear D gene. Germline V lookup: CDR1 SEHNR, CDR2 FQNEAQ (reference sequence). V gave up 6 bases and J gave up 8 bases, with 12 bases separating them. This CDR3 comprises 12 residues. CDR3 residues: CASSPPFVTQYF. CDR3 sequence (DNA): TGTGCCAGCAGTCCACCGTTTGTTACGCAGTATTTT.

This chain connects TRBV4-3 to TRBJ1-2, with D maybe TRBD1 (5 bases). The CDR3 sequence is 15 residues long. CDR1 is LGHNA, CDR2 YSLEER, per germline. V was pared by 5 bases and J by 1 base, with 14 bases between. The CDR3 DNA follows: TGCGCCAGCAGCTCCTACCTCGGGGGTAACTATGGCTACACCTTC. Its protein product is CASSSYLGGNYGYTF.

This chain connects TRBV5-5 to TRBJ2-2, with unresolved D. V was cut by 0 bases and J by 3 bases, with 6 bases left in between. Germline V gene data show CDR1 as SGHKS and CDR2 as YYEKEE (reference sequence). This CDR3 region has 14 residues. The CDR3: CASSLGPYTGELFF. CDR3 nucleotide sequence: TGTGCCAGCAGCTTGGGACCTTACACCGGGGAGCTGTTTTTT.

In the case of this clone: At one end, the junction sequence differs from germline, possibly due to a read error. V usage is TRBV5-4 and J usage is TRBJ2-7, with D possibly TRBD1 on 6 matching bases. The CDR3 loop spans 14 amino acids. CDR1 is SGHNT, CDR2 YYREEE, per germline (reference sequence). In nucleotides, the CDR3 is TGTGCCAGCCGCTTGCGAGGGGGACCCTACGAGCAGTACTTC. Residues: CASRLRGGPYEQYF.

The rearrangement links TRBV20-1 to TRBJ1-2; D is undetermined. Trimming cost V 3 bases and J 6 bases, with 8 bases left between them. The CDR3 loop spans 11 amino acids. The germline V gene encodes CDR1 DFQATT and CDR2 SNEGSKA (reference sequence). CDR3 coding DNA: TGCAGTGCTAGGAGGAGGGATGGCTACACCTTC. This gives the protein CSARRRDGYTF.

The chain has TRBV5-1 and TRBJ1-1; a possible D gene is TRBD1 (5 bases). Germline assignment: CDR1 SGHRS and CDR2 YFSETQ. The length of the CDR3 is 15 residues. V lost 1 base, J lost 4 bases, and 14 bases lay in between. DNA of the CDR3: TGCGCCAGCAGCTTGAACGGGGCGCAGGTCACTGAAGCTTTCTTT. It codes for CASSLNGAQVTEAFF.

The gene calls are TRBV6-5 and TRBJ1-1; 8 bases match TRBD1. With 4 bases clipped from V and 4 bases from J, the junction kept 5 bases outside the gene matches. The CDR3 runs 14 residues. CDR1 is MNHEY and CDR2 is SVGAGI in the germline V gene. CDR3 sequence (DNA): TGTGCCAGCAGTTTCGGACAGGGCATCACTGAAGCTTTCTTT. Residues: CASSFGQGITEAFF.

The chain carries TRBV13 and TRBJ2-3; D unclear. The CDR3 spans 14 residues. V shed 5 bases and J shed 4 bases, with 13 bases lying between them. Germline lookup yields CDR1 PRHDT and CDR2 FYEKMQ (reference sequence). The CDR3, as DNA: TGTGCCAGCAGCCTGGTCCCTAGGTCAGATACGCAGTATTTT. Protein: CASSLVPRSDTQYF.

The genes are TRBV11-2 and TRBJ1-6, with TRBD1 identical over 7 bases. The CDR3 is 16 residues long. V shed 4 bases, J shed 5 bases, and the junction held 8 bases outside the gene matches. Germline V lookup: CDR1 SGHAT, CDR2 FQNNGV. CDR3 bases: TGTGCCAGCAGCTCACTCCGGACAGGTCATAATTCACCCCTCCACTTT. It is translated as CASSSLRTGHNSPLHF. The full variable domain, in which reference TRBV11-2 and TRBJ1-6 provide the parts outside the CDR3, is EAGVAQSPRYKIIEKRQSVAFWCNPISGHATLYWYQQILGQGPKLLIQFQNNGVVDDSQLPKDRFSAERLKGVDSTLKIQPAKLEDSAVYLCASSSLRTGHNSPLHFGNGTRLTVT.

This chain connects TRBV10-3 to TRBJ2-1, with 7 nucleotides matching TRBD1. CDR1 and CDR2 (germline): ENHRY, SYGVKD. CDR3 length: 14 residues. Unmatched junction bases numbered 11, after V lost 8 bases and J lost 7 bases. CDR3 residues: CAIQDGRGQNEQFF. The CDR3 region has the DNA TGTGCCATCCAGGATGGTAGGGGGCAGAATGAGCAGTTCTTC.

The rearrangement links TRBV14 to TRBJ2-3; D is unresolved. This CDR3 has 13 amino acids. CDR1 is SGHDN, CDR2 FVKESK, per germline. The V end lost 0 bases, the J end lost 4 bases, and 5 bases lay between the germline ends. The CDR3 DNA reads TGTGCCAGCAGCCAAGAGGGTGCAGATACGCAGTATTTT. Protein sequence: CASSQEGADTQYF.

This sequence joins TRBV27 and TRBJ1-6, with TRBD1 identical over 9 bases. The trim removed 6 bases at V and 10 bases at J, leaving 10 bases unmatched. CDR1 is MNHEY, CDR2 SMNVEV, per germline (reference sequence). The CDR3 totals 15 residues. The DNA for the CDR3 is TGTGCCAGCAGCTCCGTACAGGGGGCAGGGTCACCCCTCCACTTT. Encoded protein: CASSSVQGAGSPLHF.

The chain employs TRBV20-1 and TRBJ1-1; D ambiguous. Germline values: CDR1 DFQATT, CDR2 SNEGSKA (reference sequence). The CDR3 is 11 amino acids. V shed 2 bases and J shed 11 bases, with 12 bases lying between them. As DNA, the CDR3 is TGCAGTGCTAGACAGGAACAAAGGGCTTTCTTT. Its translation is CSARQEQRAFF.